This TCR beta chain appears in the sequencing data of a study of blood T cell repertoires in COVID-19. Study summary: Spain, Italy and the United States supplied samples that represented acute and convalescent COVID-19. PBMCs, B-cell-depleted T cells, or T cells provided the cDNA or gDNA that made up the material.

Per the original data handling: Reference gene primer amplification gave nucleated cell count estimates. The protocol was immunoSEQ multiplex PCR, while the TCRdb copy is restricted to in-frame clones and leaves out a portion. The D gene and trimming were derived from the DNA, and the V and J assignments and clone size from that table. The profile shows 85,000 to 130,000 clones, over 75% of them singletons. The germline V gene encodes CDR1 MGHRA and CDR2 YSYEKL. The CDR3 covers 18 residues. After removal of 1 base from V and 3 bases from J, the junction contained 14 bases not matched to a gene. Sequencing was done on a sample of peripheral blood. This TCR was sampled from a human donor in a cohort sampled during active COVID-19. The chain uses TRBV4-1 and TRBJ2-7; 8 bases align to TRBD1. The DNA of the CDR3 is TGCGCCAGCAGCCAAGTTATTCTAAGGACAGGGAGCATCTACGAGCAGTACTTC. Translation gives CASSQVILRTGSIYEQYF.